These T cell receptor beta chains were read from a single sample in a study of identical twins' blood T cells. From the 5' RACE reads, TCRdb called clonotypes with MiXCR, one entry per CDR3 protein. The table has fewer than 450,000 distinct CDR3 sequences, over 25% seen once. Sequenced sample: PBMCs. Receptor source: a woman aged 18 to 55 in good health. The CDR3 runs from the conserved cysteine through the conserved F or W. A D gene is named only where the DNA matches it firmly. Not every row has a clone size; where given, it reads once, few, many or a size class.

TRBV5-5	NA	NA	TRBJ1-6	CASSLLRISPLHF	TGTGCCAGCAGCTTGTTGCGGATTTCACCCCTCCACTTT
TRBV5-1	TRBD2	NA	TRBJ2-1	CASSSEPTSVNEQFF	TGCGCCAGCAGCTCAGAACCTACTAGCGTCAATGAGCAGTTCTTC
TRBV3-1	NA	few	TRBJ1-1	CASSFGGVRTEAFF	TGTGCCAGCAGCTTTGGGGGGGTTCGGACTGAAGCTTTCTTT
TRBV20-1	NA	many	TRBJ1-1	CSAERDGNTEAFF	TGCAGTGCAGAGAGGGACGGGAACACTGAAGCTTTCTTT
TRBV5-1	NA	few	TRBJ2-7	CASSLVRFSSYEQYF	TGCGCCAGCAGCTTGGTTCGGTTCAGCTCCTACGAGCAGTACTTC
TRBV10-3	NA	many	TRBJ1-2	CAISGPQDRLYGYTF	TGTGCCATCAGTGGGCCGCAGGACAGACTCTATGGCTACACCTTC
TRBV12-5	NA	NA	TRBJ1-1	CASVLGSSEAFF	TGTGCTAGTGTGTTAGGGTCGAGTGAAGCTTTCTTT
TRBV9	TRBD1	many	TRBJ1-1	CASSTGAEAFF	TGTGCCAGCTCTACAGGGGCTGAAGCTTTCTTT
TRBV4-1	NA	few	TRBJ2-3	CASSSPADTQYF	TGCGCCAGCAGCTCCCCAGCGGATACGCAGTATTTT
TRBV5-4	NA	many	TRBJ1-2	CASSSVNYGYTF	TGTGCCAGCAGCTCGGTTAACTATGGCTACACCTTC
TRBV20-1	NA	NA	TRBJ1-5	CSAGNPRGLSNQPQHF	TGCAGTGCTGGGAATCCACGGGGACTGAGCAATCAGCCCCAGCATTTT
TRBV10-3	TRBD1	NA	TRBJ1-3	CGIRGTGFSGNTIYF	TGTGGCATCAGGGGGACAGGGTTCTCTGGAAACACCATATATTTT
TRBV7-9	NA	NA	TRBJ1-3	CASSLAGRNTIYF	TGTGCCAGCAGCTTAGCGGGAAGAAACACCATATATTTT
TRBV7-7	NA	NA	TRBJ2-2	CASSLQYAGKLFF	TGTGCCAGCAGCTTACAGTATGCCGGGAAGCTGTTTTTT
TRBV20-1	NA	NA	TRBJ2-5	CSARDHTGPKAQYF	TGCAGTGCTAGAGATCACACAGGGCCAAAGGCCCAGTACTTC
TRBV12-3/TRBV12-4	TRBD1	many	TRBJ2-7	CASSLGQGMSSYEQYF	TGTGCCAGCAGTTTGGGACAGGGAATGAGCTCCTACGAGCAGTACTTC
TRBV9	NA	NA	TRBJ1-1	CASSVAWGGAEAFF	TGTGCCAGCAGCGTAGCTTGGGGGGGAGCTGAAGCTTTCTTT
TRBV20-1	NA	NA	TRBJ2-7	CSARDLREGIHEQYF	TGCAGTGCTAGAGATCTACGCGAGGGCATTCACGAGCAGTACTTC
TRBV5-1	TRBD1	few	TRBJ1-2	CASSLRQGHHGYTF	TGCGCCAGCAGCTTACGACAGGGGCACCATGGCTACACCTTC
TRBV29-1	NA	NA	TRBJ1-2	CSVVLGDGYTF	TGCAGCGTTGTTTTAGGGGACGGCTACACCTTC
TRBV5-1	NA	few	TRBJ1-2	CASSPGQPGEGYTF	TGCGCCAGCAGCCCAGGCCAACCCGGAGAGGGCTACACCTTC
TRBV4-3	NA	NA	TRBJ1-2	CASSANRVSGYTF	TGCGCCAGCAGCGCGAACAGGGTTAGCGGCTACACCTTC
TRBV5-1	NA	NA	TRBJ1-5	CASSLEGFIGQPQHF	TGCGCCAGCAGCTTGGAGGGATTTATCGGTCAGCCCCAGCATTTT
TRBV20-1	TRBD2	once	TRBJ2-4	CSARDVYMKREQYF	TGCAGTGCTAGAGACGTCTACATGAAGCGGGAGCAGTACTTC
TRBV6-2/TRBV6-3	NA	NA	TRBJ2-7	CASSDPGRDEQYF	TGTGCCAGCAGTGACCCCGGACGGGACGAGCAGTACTTC
TRBV21-1	NA	few	TRBJ1-2	CASSKRSRTVADGYTF	TGTGCCAGCAGCAAAAGGAGTAGGACAGTCGCGGATGGCTACACCTTC
TRBV2	NA	NA	TRBJ1-1	CASRENVGTEAFF	TGTGCCAGCAGAGAAAACGTCGGAACTGAAGCTTTCTTT
TRBV6-5	TRBD2	NA	TRBJ2-3	CASSYGGSGQDTQYF	TGTGCCAGCAGTTACGGCGGGAGTGGGCAGGATACGCAGTATTTT
TRBV2	NA	NA	TRBJ1-4	CASSSGHDEKLFF	TGTGCCAGCAGTTCGGGACACGATGAAAAACTGTTTTTT
TRBV20-1	NA	many	TRBJ1-3	CSARERTTGNTIYF	TGCAGTGCTAGAGAAAGGACTACTGGAAACACCATATATTTT
TRBV6-2/TRBV6-3	TRBD1	NA	TRBJ2-1	CASRNRDRGGLEQFF	TGTGCCAGCAGAAACCGGGACAGGGGTGGACTTGAGCAGTTCTTC
TRBV5-5	NA	NA	TRBJ1-5	CASSFDGYQPQHF	TGTGCCAGCAGCTTTGACGGGTATCAGCCCCAGCATTTT
TRBV20-1	TRBD1	NA	TRBJ2-2	CSARRTGDTGELFF	TGCAGTGCTAGGCGGACAGGGGACACCGGGGAGCTGTTTTTT
TRBV20-1	NA	NA	TRBJ2-2	CSAYDGTANTGELFF	TGCAGTGCTTATGACGGGACGGCGAACACCGGGGAGCTGTTTTTT
TRBV14	NA	once	TRBJ2-1	CASSPEAGLEFF	TGTGCCAGCAGCCCTGAGGCGGGACTGGAGTTCTTC